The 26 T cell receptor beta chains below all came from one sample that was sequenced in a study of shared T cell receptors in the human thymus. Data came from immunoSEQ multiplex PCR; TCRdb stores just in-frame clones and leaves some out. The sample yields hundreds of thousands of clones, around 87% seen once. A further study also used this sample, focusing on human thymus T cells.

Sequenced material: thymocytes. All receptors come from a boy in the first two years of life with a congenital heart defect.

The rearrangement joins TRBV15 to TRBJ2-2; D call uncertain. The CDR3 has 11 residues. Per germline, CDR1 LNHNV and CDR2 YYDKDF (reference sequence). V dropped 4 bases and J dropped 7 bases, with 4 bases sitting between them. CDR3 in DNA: TGTGCCACCAGCATCCGCGGGGAGCTGTTTTTT. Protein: CATSIRGELFF.

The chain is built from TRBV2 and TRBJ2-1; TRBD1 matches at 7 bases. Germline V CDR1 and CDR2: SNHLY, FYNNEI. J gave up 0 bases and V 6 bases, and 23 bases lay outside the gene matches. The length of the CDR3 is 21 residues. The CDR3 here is CASRECRGGSVESSSYNEQFF. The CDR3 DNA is TGTGCCAGCAGGGAATGCAGAGGGGGCTCAGTGGAATCCAGCTCCTACAATGAGCAGTTCTTC.

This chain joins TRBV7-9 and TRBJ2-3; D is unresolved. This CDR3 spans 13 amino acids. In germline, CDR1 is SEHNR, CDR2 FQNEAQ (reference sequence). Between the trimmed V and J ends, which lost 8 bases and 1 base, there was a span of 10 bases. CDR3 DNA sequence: TGTGCCAGCCGAGAGGAGCGCACAGATACGCAGTATTTT. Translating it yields CASREERTDTQYF.

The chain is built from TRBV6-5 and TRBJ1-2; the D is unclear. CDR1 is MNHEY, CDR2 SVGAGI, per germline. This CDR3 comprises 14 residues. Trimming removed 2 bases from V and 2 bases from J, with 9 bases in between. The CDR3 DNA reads TGTGCCAGCAGTTACGCCCGTGCGAACTATGGCTACACCTTC. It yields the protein CASSYARANYGYTF.

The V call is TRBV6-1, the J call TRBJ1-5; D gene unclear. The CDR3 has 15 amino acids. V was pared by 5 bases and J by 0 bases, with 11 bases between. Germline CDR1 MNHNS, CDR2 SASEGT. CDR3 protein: CASSWPRNSNQPQHF. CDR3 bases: TGTGCCAGCAGTTGGCCAAGAAATAGCAATCAGCCCCAGCATTTT.

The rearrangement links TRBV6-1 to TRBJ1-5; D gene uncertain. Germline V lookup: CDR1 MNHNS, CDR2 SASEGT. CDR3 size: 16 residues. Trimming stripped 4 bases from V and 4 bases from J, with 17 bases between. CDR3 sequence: CASSGRVPRSNQPQHF. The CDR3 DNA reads TGTGCCAGCAGTGGGAGGGTTCCTCGGTCTAATCAGCCCCAGCATTTT.

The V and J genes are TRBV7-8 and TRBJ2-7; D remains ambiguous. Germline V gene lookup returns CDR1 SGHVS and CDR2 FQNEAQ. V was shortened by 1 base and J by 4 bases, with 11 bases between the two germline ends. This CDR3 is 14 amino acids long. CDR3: CASSLGVLEYEQYF. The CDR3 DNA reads TGTGCCAGCAGCTTAGGGGTCCTAGAATACGAGCAGTACTTC.

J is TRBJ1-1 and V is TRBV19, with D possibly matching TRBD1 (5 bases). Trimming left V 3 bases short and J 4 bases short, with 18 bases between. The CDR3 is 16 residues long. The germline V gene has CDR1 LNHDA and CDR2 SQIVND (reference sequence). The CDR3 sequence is CASSIPLRWGGTEAFF. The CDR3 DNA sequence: TGTGCCAGTAGTATTCCCCTACGGTGGGGGGGCACTGAAGCTTTCTTT.

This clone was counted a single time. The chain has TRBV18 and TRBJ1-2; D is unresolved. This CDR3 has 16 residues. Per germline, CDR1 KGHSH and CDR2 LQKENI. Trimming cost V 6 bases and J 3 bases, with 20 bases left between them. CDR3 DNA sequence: TGTGCCAGCTCCCCCTCCGACATGGGCAGTGACTATGGCTACACCTTC. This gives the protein CASSPSDMGSDYGYTF.

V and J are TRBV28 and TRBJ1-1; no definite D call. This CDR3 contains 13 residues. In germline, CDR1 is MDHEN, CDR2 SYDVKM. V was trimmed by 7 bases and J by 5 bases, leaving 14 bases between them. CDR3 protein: CASMKSGRTEAFF. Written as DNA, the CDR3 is TGTGCCAGCATGAAAAGTGGCAGGACTGAAGCTTTCTTT.

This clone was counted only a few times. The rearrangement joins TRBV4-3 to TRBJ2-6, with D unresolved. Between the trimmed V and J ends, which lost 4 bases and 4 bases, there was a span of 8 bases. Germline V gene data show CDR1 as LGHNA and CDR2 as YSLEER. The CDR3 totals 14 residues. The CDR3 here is CASSPIWGANVLTF. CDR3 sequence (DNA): TGCGCCAGCAGCCCTATCTGGGGGGCCAACGTCCTGACTTTC.

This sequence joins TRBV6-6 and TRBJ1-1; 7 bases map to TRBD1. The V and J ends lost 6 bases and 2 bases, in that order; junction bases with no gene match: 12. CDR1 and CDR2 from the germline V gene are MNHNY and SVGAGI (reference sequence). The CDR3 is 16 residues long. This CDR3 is CASSLRTGQKNTEAFF. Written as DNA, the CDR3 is TGTGCCAGCAGCCTCCGGACAGGTCAAAAAAACACTGAAGCTTTCTTT.

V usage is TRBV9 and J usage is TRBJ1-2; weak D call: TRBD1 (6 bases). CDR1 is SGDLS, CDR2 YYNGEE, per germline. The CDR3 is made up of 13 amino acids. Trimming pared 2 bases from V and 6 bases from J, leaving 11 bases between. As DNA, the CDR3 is TGTGCCAGCAGCGTGAAACAGGGAGATGGCTACACCTTC. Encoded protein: CASSVKQGDGYTF. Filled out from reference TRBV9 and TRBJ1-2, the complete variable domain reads DSGVTQTPKHLITATGQRVTLRCSPRSGDLSVYWYQQSLDQGLQFLIQYYNGEERAKGNILERFSAQQFPDLHSELNLSSLELGDSALYFCASSVKQGDGYTFGSGTRLTVV.

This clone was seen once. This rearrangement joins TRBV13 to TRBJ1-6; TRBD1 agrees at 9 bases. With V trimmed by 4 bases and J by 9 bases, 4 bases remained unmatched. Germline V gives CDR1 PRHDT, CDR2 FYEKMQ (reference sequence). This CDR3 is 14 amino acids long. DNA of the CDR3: TGTGCCAGCAGCTCGGGACAGGGAGCTTCACCCCTCCACTTT. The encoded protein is CASSSGQGASPLHF. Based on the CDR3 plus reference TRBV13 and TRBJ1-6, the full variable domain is AAGVIQSPRHLIKEKRETATLKCYPIPRHDTVYWYQQGPGQDPQFLISFYEKMQSDKGSIPDRFSAQQFSDYHSELNMSSLELGDSALYFCASSSGQGASPLHFGNGTRLTVT.

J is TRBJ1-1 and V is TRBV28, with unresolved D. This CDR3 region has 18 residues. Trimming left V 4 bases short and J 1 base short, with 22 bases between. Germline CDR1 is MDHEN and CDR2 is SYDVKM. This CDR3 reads CASSSHPTSVEQNTEAFF. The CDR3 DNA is TGTGCCAGCAGTTCTCACCCGACTTCGGTCGAACAGAACACTGAAGCTTTCTTT.

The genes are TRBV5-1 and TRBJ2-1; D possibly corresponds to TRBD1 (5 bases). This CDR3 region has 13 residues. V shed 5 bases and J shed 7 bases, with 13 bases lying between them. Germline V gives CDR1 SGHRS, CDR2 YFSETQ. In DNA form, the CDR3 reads TGCGCCAGCAGGGGGCCCGATGGGAATGAGCAGTTCTTC. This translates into CASRGPDGNEQFF.

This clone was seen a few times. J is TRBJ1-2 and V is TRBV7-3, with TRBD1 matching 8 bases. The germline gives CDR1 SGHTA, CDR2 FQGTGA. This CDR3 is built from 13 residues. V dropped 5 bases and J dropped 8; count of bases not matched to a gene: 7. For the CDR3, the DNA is TGTGCCAGCAGCCTAGAACAGGGGGGGGGCTACACCTTC. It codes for CASSLEQGGGYTF.

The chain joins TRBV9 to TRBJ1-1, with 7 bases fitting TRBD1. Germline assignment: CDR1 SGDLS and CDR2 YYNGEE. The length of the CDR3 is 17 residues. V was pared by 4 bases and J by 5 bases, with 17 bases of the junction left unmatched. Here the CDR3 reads CASSPHSPTGLLTEAFF. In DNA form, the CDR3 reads TGTGCCAGCAGCCCCCATTCCCCGACAGGGTTGTTGACTGAAGCTTTCTTT.

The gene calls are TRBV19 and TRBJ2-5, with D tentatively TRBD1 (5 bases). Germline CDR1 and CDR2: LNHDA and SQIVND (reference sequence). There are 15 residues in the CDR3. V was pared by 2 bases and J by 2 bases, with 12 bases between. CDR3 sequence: CASSISRVGQETQYF. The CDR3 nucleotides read TGTGCCAGTAGTATAAGCAGGGTAGGGCAAGAGACCCAGTACTTC.

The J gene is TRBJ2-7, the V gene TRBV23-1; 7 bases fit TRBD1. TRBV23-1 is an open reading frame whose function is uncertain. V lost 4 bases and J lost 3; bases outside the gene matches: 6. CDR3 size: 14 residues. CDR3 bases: TGCGCCAGCAGTCTCCCGGACAGGAGCTACGAGCAGTACTTC. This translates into CASSLPDRSYEQYF.

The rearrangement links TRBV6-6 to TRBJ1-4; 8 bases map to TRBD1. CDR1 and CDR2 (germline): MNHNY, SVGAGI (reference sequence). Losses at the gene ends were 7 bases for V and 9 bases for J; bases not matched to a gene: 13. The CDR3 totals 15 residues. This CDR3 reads CASNLRAGGAKKLFF. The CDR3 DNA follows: TGTGCCAGCAACCTTCGGGCAGGGGGCGCGAAAAAACTGTTTTTT.

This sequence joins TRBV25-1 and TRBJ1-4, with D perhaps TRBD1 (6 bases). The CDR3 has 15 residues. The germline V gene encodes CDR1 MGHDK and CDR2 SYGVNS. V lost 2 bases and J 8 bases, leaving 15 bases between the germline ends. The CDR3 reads CASSEGGGLWEKLFF. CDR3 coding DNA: TGTGCCAGCAGTGAAGGGGGGGGCCTATGGGAAAAACTGTTTTTT.

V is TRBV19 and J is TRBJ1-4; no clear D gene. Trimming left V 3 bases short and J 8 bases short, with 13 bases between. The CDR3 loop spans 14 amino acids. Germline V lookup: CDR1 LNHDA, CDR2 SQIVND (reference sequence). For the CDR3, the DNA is TGTGCCAGTAGTATTTCGCCCAATCGGGAAAAACTGTTTTTT. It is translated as CASSISPNREKLFF.

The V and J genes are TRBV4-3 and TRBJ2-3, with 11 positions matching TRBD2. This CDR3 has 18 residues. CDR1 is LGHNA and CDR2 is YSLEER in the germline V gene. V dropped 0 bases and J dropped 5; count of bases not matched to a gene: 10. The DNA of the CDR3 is TGCGCCAGCAGCCAAGATGGGCTTGTAGCGGGAGGGAAAGATACGCAGTATTTT. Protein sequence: CASSQDGLVAGGKDTQYF.

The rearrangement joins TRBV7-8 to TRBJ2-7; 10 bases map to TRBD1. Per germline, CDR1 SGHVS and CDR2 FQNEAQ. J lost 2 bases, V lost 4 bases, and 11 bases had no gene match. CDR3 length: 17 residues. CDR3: CASSSRTGGYRPYEQYF. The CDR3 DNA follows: TGTGCCAGCAGCTCAAGGACAGGGGGTTATAGGCCCTACGAGCAGTACTTC.

CDR3 nucleotide sequence: TGTGCCAGTAGGCTCGAGTCGCGGGGGGGTGAAGAGACCCAGTACTTC. This gives the protein CASRLESRGGEETQYF. The chain is built from TRBV7-6 and TRBJ2-5; 9 nucleotides match TRBD2. After removal of 9 bases from V and 3 bases from J, the junction contained 14 bases not matched to a gene. This CDR3 has 16 residues. Per the germline V gene, CDR1 is SGHVS and CDR2 is FNYEAQ. Full variable domain (remainder filled in from reference TRBV7-6 and TRBJ2-5): GAGVSQSPRYKVTKRGQDVALRCDPISGHVSLYWYRQALGQGPEFLTYFNYEAQQDKSGLPNDRFSAERPEGSISTLTIQRTEQRDSAMYRCASRLESRGGEETQYFGPGTRLLVL.